This TCR beta chain was documented in a study of blood T cell repertoires in COVID-19. The data were produced by immunoSEQ multiplex PCR, yet TCRdb's version contains in-frame clones alone and is incomplete. The top ten hold about 5.5% of the sample, which has 200,000 to 250,000 clones, around three quarters seen once. V dropped 4 bases and J dropped 8 bases, with 9 bases sitting between them. CDR1 ENHRY and CDR2 SYGVKD come from the germline V gene. The CDR3 runs 12 residues. This TCR came from a woman in her seventies with acute or convalescent COVID-19. V gene TRBV10-3 combines with J gene TRBJ1-3, with D unresolved. The sample comprised peripheral blood. This chain's CDR3 is CAISVAGDTIYF. The CDR3 region has the DNA TGTGCCATCAGTGTTGCGGGTGACACCATATATTTT.